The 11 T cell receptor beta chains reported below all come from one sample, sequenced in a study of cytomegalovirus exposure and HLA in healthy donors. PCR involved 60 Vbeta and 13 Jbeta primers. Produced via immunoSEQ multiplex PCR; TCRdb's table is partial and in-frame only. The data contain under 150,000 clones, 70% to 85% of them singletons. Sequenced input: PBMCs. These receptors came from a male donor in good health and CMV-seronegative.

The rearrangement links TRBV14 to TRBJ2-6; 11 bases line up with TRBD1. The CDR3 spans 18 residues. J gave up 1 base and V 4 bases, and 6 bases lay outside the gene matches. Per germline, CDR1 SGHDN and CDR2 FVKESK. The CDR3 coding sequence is TGTGCCAGCAGCCGCGGGACAGGGGGAATTTCTGGGGCCAACGTCCTGACTTTC. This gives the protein CASSRGTGGISGANVLTF.

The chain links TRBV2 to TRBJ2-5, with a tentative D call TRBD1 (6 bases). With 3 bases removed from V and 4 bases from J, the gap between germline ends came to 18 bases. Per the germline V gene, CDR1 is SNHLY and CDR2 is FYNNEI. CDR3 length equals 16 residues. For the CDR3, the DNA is TGTGCCAGCAGTGAGGGGGCGATAGTGGGGCCAGAGACCCAGTACTTC. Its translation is CASSEGAIVGPETQYF. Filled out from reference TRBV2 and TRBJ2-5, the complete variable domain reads EPEVTQTPSHQVTQMGQEVILRCVPISNHLYFYWYRQILGQKVEFLVSFYNNEISEKSEIFDDQFSVERPDGSNFTLKIRSTKLEDSAMYFCASSEGAIVGPETQYFGPGTRLLVL.

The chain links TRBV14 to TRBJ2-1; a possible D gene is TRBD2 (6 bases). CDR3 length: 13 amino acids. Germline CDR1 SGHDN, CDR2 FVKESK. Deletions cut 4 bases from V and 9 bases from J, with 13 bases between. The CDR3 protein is CASSPPGVSEQFF. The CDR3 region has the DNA TGTGCCAGCAGCCCACCGGGAGTAAGTGAGCAGTTCTTC.

The CDR3 loop reads CASSLQGGGESYEQYF. In DNA form, the CDR3 reads TGCGCCAGCAGCCTACAGGGGGGGGGAGAGTCCTACGAGCAGTACTTC. The chain combines TRBV4-1 with TRBJ2-7, with TRBD1 as a possible D gene (8 bases). The CDR3 covers 16 residues. The germline V gene has CDR1 MGHRA and CDR2 YSYEKL. V lost 4 bases to trimming and J lost 1 base, with 17 bases between them.

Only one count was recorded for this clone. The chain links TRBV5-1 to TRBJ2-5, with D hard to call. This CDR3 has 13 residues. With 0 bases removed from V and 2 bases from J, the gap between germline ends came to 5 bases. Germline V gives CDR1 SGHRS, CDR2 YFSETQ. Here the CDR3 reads CASSLGLQETQYF. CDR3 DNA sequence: TGCGCCAGCAGCTTGGGTCTTCAAGAGACCCAGTACTTC.

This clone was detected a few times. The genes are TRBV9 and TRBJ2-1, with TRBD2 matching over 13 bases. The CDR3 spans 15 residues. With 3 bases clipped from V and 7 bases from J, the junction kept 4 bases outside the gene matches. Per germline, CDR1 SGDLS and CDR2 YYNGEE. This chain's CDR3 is CASSARLAGGNEQFF. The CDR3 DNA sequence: TGTGCCAGCAGCGCCCGACTAGCGGGAGGAAATGAGCAGTTCTTC.

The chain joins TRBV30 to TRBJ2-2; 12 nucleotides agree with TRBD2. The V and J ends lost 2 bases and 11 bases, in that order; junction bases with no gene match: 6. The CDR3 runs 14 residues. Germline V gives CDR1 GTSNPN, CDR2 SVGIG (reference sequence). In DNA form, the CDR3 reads TGTGCCTGGAGTCCGACTAGCGGGAGCCGTGAGCTGTTTTTT. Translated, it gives CAWSPTSGSRELFF.

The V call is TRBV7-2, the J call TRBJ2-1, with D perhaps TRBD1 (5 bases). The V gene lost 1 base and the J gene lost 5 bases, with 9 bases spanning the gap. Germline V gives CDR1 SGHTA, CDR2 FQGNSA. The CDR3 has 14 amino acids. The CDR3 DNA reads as TGTGCCAGCAGCTTAGTGTCACAGGACAATGAGCAGTTCTTC. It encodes CASSLVSQDNEQFF.

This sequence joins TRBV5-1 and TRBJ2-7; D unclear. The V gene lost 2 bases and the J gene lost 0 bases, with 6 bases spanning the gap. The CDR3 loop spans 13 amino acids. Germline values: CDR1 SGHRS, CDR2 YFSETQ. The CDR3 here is CASSFLSSYEQYF. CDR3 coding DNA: TGCGCCAGCAGCTTCCTAAGCTCCTACGAGCAGTACTTC. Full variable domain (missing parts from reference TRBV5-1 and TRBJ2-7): KAGVTQTPRYLIKTRGQQVTLSCSPISGHRSVSWYQQTPGQGLQFLFEYFSETQRNKGNFPGRFSGRQFSNSRSEMNVSTLELGDSALYLCASSFLSSYEQYFGPGTRLTVT.

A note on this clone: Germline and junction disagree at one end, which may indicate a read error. Here the CDR3 DNA reads TGTGCTAGCAGCTTAAAAATCGGCGGGGAGCTGTTTTTT. As protein: CASSLKIGGELFF. The chain combines TRBV7-7 with TRBJ2-2, with D unclear. Per germline, CDR1 SSHAT and CDR2 FNYEAQ (reference sequence). The CDR3 sequence is 13 residues long.

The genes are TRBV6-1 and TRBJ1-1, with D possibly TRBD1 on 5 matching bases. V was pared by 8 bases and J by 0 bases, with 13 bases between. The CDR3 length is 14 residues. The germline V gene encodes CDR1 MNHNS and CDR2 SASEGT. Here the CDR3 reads CASLWGPVNTEAFF. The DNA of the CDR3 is TGTGCCAGCCTTTGGGGCCCCGTGAACACTGAAGCTTTCTTT.